Listed below are T cell receptor beta chains from one sample, sequenced in a study of CD8 T cells in ankylosing spondylitis. TCRdb reanalysed the 5' RACE reads using MiXCR and keeps one entry per CDR3 protein. Among fewer than 250,000 distinct CDR3 sequences listed, roughly 10% were seen once. Material: blood, either unsorted or a sorted T cell fraction (not recorded which). These receptors all come from a male donor with ankylosing spondylitis or in good health (not recorded which). Both conserved end residues are trimmed from each CDR3.

j_gene	v_gene	CDR3aa
TRBJ2-1	TRBV11-1	ASSLHDSGRASYNEQF
TRBJ2-2	TRBV5-1	ASSLDPGQARFGELF
TRBJ1-4	TRBV29-1	SVGGSEGPSYNEKLF
TRBJ2-7	TRBV4-1	ASSPNGAVYEQY
TRBJ1-4	TRBV30	AWNFEFNEKLF
TRBJ1-2	TRBV6-2/TRBV6-3	ASRDRLEDYYGYT
TRBJ2-5	TRBV7-2	ASSPKDRVETQY
TRBJ2-5	TRBV5-1	ASSFRQVEETQY
TRBJ1-5	TRBV20-1	SARRAGTGNQPQH
TRBJ2-7	TRBV25-1	ASTPSRQGGHEQY
TRBJ2-7	TRBV5-1	ASSPPGLADRSYEQY
TRBJ2-3	TRBV3-1	ASSGGETTDTQY
TRBJ1-5	TRBV20-1	SASASGVGNQPQH
TRBJ2-7	TRBV6-1	ASKDGRGYEQY
TRBJ2-7	TRBV10-1	ASRDPRGDNEQY
TRBJ1-1	TRBV7-9	ASSLLTGVDTEAF
TRBJ2-7	TRBV27	ASSLGTGWVYEQY
TRBJ2-3	TRBV7-9	ASSLKALTDTQY
TRBJ2-7	TRBV10-3	AISESAGTGGDEQY
TRBJ2-7	TRBV5-1	ASSLFAGGSYEQY
TRBJ2-4	TRBV25-1	ASNPPGLAVNIQY
TRBJ2-1	TRBV10-3	AISEGGTRKIYNEQF
TRBJ2-3	TRBV20-1	SARDGGDTQY
TRBJ2-5	TRBV3-1	ASSQDTRKGFRETQY
TRBJ1-2	TRBV12-3/TRBV12-4	ASKSYGENYT
TRBJ1-5	TRBV30	AWSVRAGNNQPQH
TRBJ1-2	TRBV20-1	SAAGNYGYT
TRBJ2-1	TRBV5-1	ASSLKVAVEQF
TRBJ1-1	TRBV29-1	SVWGNTEAF
TRBJ1-1	TRBV30	AWGLVNTEAF
TRBJ2-1	TRBV6-5	ASSYAEIYNEQF
TRBJ2-3	TRBV10-3	AISVAGGTATQY
TRBJ1-1	TRBV3-1	ASSQGGAEAF
TRBJ1-1	TRBV7-6	ASSPQGQGSEAF
TRBJ1-4	TRBV5-1	ASSLEGLENEKLF
TRBJ2-3	TRBV20-1	SASGWFGGGSTDTQY
TRBJ1-1	TRBV3-1	ASSQDRSYRDTSEAF
TRBJ1-1	TRBV10-2	ASRGPTSTEAF
TRBJ2-7	TRBV29-1	SYGLAGDEQY
TRBJ2-2	TRBV6-5	ASSYVLIPGELF
TRBJ1-2	TRBV20-1	SAPQGEKGYGYT
TRBJ2-7	TRBV20-1	SARRTSGGEQY
TRBJ1-1	TRBV10-3	AIRMGQGAEAF
TRBJ2-6	TRBV7-2	ASSLQVSPSGANVLT
TRBJ2-7	TRBV18	ASSPGGTLGYEQY
TRBJ1-5	TRBV30	AWRGGPNQPQH
TRBJ2-7	TRBV6-2/TRBV6-3	ASSYRLAGSSYEQY
TRBJ2-7	TRBV29-1	SVEVQQGDEQY
TRBJ2-3	TRBV7-6	ASSEGTGTDTQY
TRBJ2-1	TRBV5-1	ASRVGLANYNEQF
TRBJ1-1	TRBV29-1	SVERGTGGHTEAF
TRBJ1-1	TRBV5-1	ASSLEVNTEAF
TRBJ2-1	TRBV5-5	ASSLEGRDEQF